The 18 T cell receptor beta chains presented below share a single source sample, sequenced in a study of graft-versus-host responses after intestinal transplantation. Method: immunoSEQ multiplex PCR; TCRdb's copy keeps in-frame clones and lacks some. The table shows roughly 99,000 clones, with roughly 82% occurring only once. The source was PBMCs, collected 255 days after intestinal transplant. The receptor source for this set is a human patient who received an intestinal transplant, so some T cells may come from the graft donor.

This chain links TRBV4-2 with TRBJ2-3, with D possibly TRBD1 on 6 matching bases. Germline values: CDR1 LGHNA, CDR2 YNFKEQ. V dropped 0 bases and J dropped 5 bases, with 12 bases sitting between them. The CDR3 loop spans 15 amino acids. In nucleotides, the CDR3 is TGTGCCAGCAGCCAAGATGAGGGGGATGTAGATACGCAGTATTTT. It encodes CASSQDEGDVDTQYF.

The table lists this clone with many counts. V is TRBV19 and J is TRBJ2-7; tentatively, D is TRBD1 or TRBD2 (6 bases each). Between the trimmed V and J ends, which lost 3 bases and 2 bases, there was a span of 11 bases. This CDR3 is built from 14 residues. The V gene's germline CDR1 is LNHDA and CDR2 SQIVND (reference sequence). This chain's CDR3 is CASSIAGGTYEQYF. As DNA, the CDR3 is TGTGCCAGTAGTATTGCCGGGGGCACCTACGAGCAGTACTTC.

V gene TRBV7-2 combines with J gene TRBJ1-2; D may be TRBD1 (5 bases). The CDR3 consists of 12 residues. Trimming pared 2 bases from V and 5 bases from J, leaving 6 bases between. CDR1 is SGHTA and CDR2 is FQGNSA in the germline V gene. CDR3 nucleotide sequence: TGTGCCAGCAGCTTACGACAGTATGGCTACACCTTC. It translates to CASSLRQYGYTF.

The genes are TRBV5-1 and TRBJ2-7; 11 bases fit TRBD2. The J segment lost 3 bases and the V segment lost 2 bases, leaving 1 base of the junction unmatched. CDR1 and CDR2 from the germline V gene are SGHRS and YFSETQ. This CDR3 contains 14 residues. The CDR3 DNA reads as TGCGCCAGCAGCTTTAGCGGGGGGGGCTACGAGCAGTACTTC. Translation: CASSFSGGGYEQYF.

The chain links TRBV6-1 to TRBJ1-4; 7 bases align to TRBD1. The V gene's germline CDR1 is MNHNS and CDR2 SASEGT. V gave up 6 bases and J gave up 6 bases; unmatched junction bases: 7. CDR3 length equals 14 residues. CDR3 sequence: CASSRQGSDEKLFF. The CDR3, as DNA: TGTGCCAGCAGCCGACAGGGTAGCGATGAAAAACTGTTTTTT.

The sample holds one count of this clone. This chain joins TRBV14 and TRBJ1-4; D is uncertain. The CDR3 contains 15 residues. Looked up from germline, CDR1 is SGHDN and CDR2 is FVKESK. The ends were cut back, 5 bases at V and 2 bases at J, with 12 bases in the middle. The CDR3 protein is CASSFSTATNEKLFF. The CDR3 nucleotides read TGTGCCAGCAGCTTTTCGACGGCTACTAATGAAAAACTGTTTTTT.

The V call is TRBV29-1, the J call TRBJ1-2; possible D gene TRBD1, 6 bases. This CDR3 contains 12 residues. Deletions cut 6 bases from V and 2 bases from J, with 10 bases between. Germline assignment: CDR1 SQVTM and CDR2 ANQGSEA. The CDR3 DNA reads TGCAGCGTAGATACAGGGAACTATGGCTACACCTTC. Its translation: CSVDTGNYGYTF. Full variable domain (remainder filled in from reference TRBV29-1 and TRBJ1-2): SAVISQKPSRDICQRGTSLTIQCQVDSQVTMMFWYRQQPGQSLTLIATANQGSEATYESGFVIDKFPISRPNLTFSTLTVSNMSPEDSSIYLCSVDTGNYGYTFGSGTRLTVV.

V gene TRBV5-1 combines with J gene TRBJ1-2; a possible D gene is TRBD1 (6 bases). This CDR3 comprises 14 residues. V was clipped by 4 bases and J by 8 bases, with 18 bases between them. Germline V gene data show CDR1 as SGHRS and CDR2 as YFSETQ. DNA for the CDR3: TGCGCCAGCAGCACCCGGGACAAGGCCCGGGGCTACACCTTC. Encoded protein: CASSTRDKARGYTF.

V and J are TRBV28 and TRBJ2-2; D is uncertain. Trimming took off 0 bases at V and 4 bases at J, with 18 bases between the two ends. The germline V gene encodes CDR1 MDHEN and CDR2 SYDVKM. This CDR3 has 18 amino acids. The CDR3 here is CASSLCTRILTITGELFF. CDR3 nucleotides: TGTGCCAGCAGTTTATGCACCAGGATATTGACCATCACCGGGGAGCTGTTTTTT.

The CDR3 bases are TGTGCCCTCCGGACAGGGTGGGGAGATACGCAGTATTTT. Protein sequence: CALRTGWGDTQYF. V is TRBV10-3 and J is TRBJ2-3; 8 bases map to TRBD1. The CDR3 totals 13 residues. Germline assignment: CDR1 ENHRY and CDR2 SYGVKD. Unmatched junction bases numbered 9, after V lost 11 bases and J lost 5 bases.

The rearrangement links TRBV30 to TRBJ2-7; 8 positions agree with TRBD2. V was pared by 6 bases and J by 0 bases, with 4 bases of the junction left unmatched. CDR1 GTSNPN and CDR2 SVGIG come from the germline V gene (reference sequence). CDR3 size: 13 residues. The CDR3 region is CACRGGSSYEQYF. CDR3 nucleotides: TGTGCCTGTCGGGGGGGGAGCTCCTACGAGCAGTACTTC.

V usage is TRBV6-6 and J usage is TRBJ2-3; no reliable D call. The germline V gene has CDR1 MNHNY and CDR2 SVGAGI (reference sequence). The CDR3 has 12 amino acids. Deletions cut 4 bases from V and 0 bases from J, with 2 bases between. CDR3 in amino acids: CASSSSTDTQYF. The CDR3 region has the DNA TGTGCCAGCAGTTCGAGCACAGATACGCAGTATTTT.

The rearrangement joins TRBV9 to TRBJ1-3, with 8 bases that match TRBD1. With V trimmed by 4 bases and J by 4 bases, 7 bases remained unmatched. This CDR3 region has 15 residues. Germline CDR1 SGDLS, CDR2 YYNGEE. The CDR3 DNA sequence: TGTGCCAGCAGCCCTCAGACAGGGGCAGGAAACACCATATATTTT. Residues: CASSPQTGAGNTIYF.

This clone was found many times. CDR3 sequence reads: CASSYAASGAYEQYF. The DNA for the CDR3 is TGTGCCAGCAGTTACGCGGCTAGCGGTGCCTACGAGCAGTACTTC. The gene calls are TRBV6-5 and TRBJ2-7; 7 bases agree with TRBD2. The germline V gene has CDR1 MNHEY and CDR2 SVGAGI. This CDR3 comprises 15 residues. With 2 bases clipped from V and 2 bases from J, the junction kept 6 bases outside the gene matches.

V and J are TRBV5-4 and TRBJ2-5; a possible D gene is TRBD1 (6 bases). The DNA matches TRBJ2-7 better at its end, which makes the J call doubtful. This CDR3 region has 15 residues. The V gene's germline CDR1 is SGHNT and CDR2 YYREEE (reference sequence). The DNA of the CDR3 is TGTGCCAGCAGCCCCTTCGGGACAAGATCCTACGAGCAGTACTTC. Its translation: CASSPFGTRSYEQYF.

CDR3 in amino acids: CASSLSYYEQYF. The CDR3 bases are TGTGCCAGCAGTTTATCGTATTACGAGCAGTACTTC. This sequence joins TRBV28 and TRBJ2-7, with D unresolved. Trimming pared 1 base from V and 4 bases from J, leaving 5 bases between. In germline, CDR1 is MDHEN, CDR2 SYDVKM. The CDR3 has 12 residues.

The rearrangement uses TRBV4-2 and TRBJ2-1; D is perhaps TRBD2 (9 bases). Trimming removed 0 bases from V and 7 bases from J, with 34 bases in between. CDR3 length: 22 residues. Germline V lookup: CDR1 LGHNA, CDR2 YNFKEQ. The CDR3 is CASSQESQDRVVGLARGNEQFF. The CDR3 DNA reads TGTGCCAGCAGCCAAGAATCGCAGGACAGGGTCGTGGGACTAGCTCGAGGAAATGAGCAGTTCTTC.

The chain carries TRBV4-1 and TRBJ2-7, with D tentatively TRBD1 or TRBD2 (5 bases each). Germline CDR1 and CDR2: MGHRA and YSYEKL. This CDR3 spans 16 amino acids. Trimming removed 0 bases from V and 0 bases from J, with 12 bases in between. The CDR3 is CASSQEEGPGSYEQYF. The DNA for the CDR3 is TGCGCCAGCAGCCAAGAAGAGGGGCCGGGCTCCTACGAGCAGTACTTC.